This T cell receptor (beta chain) originates from a study of blood T cells in healthy people across ages. On the study more broadly: With template switching, about one barcoded beta molecule was captured per two T cells. Overall study findings and caveats: Unsorted PBMCs prevented conclusive naive versus antigen-experienced comparison.

PCR was performed a second time for about 6 to 12 cycles using a sample-barcoded 5' primer and a J-beta primer mix. TCRdb re-analysed the 5' RACE reads in MiXCR, keeping a single row per CDR3 protein. The sample lists 1.5 million to 2 million distinct CDR3 sequences, roughly 30% occurring once. On this clonotype: Its antigen remains unknown.

Total RNA was extracted at no less than 5 micrograms per sample. Source material: blood. The receptor's source is a woman in her thirties in good health.

CDR3 in amino acids: CSVWADSGRGDTQYF. In DNA, the CDR3 is TGCAGCGTATGGGCCGATAGCGGGAGAGGCGATACGCAGTATTTT. The J gene is TRBJ2-3, the V gene TRBV29-1; TRBD2 matches at 9 bases. The length of the CDR3 is 15 residues. Germline CDR1 is SQVTM and CDR2 is ANQGSEA. V lost 6 bases, J lost 6 bases, and 13 bases stayed unmatched.